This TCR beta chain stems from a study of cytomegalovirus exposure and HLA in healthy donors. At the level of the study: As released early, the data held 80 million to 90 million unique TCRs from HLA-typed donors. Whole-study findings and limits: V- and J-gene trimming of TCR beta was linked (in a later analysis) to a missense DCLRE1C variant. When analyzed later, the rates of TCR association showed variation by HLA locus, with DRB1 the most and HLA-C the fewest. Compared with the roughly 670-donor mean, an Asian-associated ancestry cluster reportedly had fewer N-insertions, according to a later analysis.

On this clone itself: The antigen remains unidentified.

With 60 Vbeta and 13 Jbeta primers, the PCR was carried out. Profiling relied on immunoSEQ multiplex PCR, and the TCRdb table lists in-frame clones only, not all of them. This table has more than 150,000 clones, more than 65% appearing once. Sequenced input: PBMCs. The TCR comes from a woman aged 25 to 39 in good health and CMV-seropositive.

The chain's CDR3 is CASSTRGLKYEQYF. DNA for the CDR3: TGTGCCAGTAGCACCAGGGGGCTTAAGTACGAGCAGTACTTC. The chain carries TRBV19 and TRBJ2-7; 8 bases are a match to TRBD1. Looked up from germline, CDR1 is LNHDA and CDR2 is SQIVND (reference sequence). This CDR3 spans 14 amino acids. The V gene end was trimmed by 6 bases and the J gene end by 4 bases; junction bases not matched to a gene: 8.